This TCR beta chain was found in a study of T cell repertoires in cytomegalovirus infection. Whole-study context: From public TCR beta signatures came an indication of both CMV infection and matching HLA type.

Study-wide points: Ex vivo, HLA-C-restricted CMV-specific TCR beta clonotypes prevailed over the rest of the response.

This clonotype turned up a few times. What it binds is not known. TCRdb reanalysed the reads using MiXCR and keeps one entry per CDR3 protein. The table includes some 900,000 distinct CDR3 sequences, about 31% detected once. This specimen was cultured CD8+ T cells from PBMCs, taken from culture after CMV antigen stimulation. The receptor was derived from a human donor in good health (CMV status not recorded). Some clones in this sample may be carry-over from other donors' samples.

The CDR3 sequence: CASIGPPNTGELFF. In DNA, the CDR3 is TGTGCCAGCATCGGCCCTCCGAACACCGGGGAGCTGTTTTTT. The rearrangement joins TRBV7-2 to TRBJ2-2; D not certain. The germline V and J ends were trimmed by 7 bases and 0 bases, with 9 bases remaining between them. The CDR3 is made up of 14 amino acids. Germline V CDR1 and CDR2: SGHTA, FQGNSA.